The T cell receptor beta chain described here comes from a study of T cells after yellow fever vaccination. Notes on the study in general: Abundant clonotypes from the bulk population could contaminate FACS-sorted repertoires. Boosting was followed by the reappearance of most primary-vaccination clones (roughly 95% CD4, 85% to 90% CD8).

V lost 3 bases to trimming and J lost 0 bases, with 9 bases between them. Germline CDR1 reads SEHNR; CDR2 reads FQNEAQ (reference sequence). The CDR3 is 15 amino acids. This clonotype was detected a few times. What it binds is unknown. TCRdb itself ran the 5' RACE reads through MiXCR, one entry per CDR3 protein. This table holds hundreds of thousands of distinct CDR3 sequences, roughly a sixth found once. The receptor comes from a man younger than 35 who received the YFV17D yellow fever vaccine. The sample in question was PBMCs, obtained before the yellow fever booster vaccination. J is TRBJ2-1 and V is TRBV7-9; D is perhaps TRBD2 (6 bases). The chain's CDR3 is CASSFSGNSYNEQFF. The CDR3 coding sequence is TGTGCCAGCAGCTTTAGCGGAAACTCCTACAATGAGCAGTTCTTC.